The clone carrying this T cell receptor (beta chain) has a count of ten or more. V shed 4 bases and J 5 bases; nucleotides not matched to a gene: 4. Germline-derived CDR1 and CDR2 are LGHDT and YNNKEL (reference sequence). The CDR3 is 16 residues long. This sample was included in a study of T cells in Graves' hyperthyroidism and ophthalmopathy. Researchers took RNA transcripts and amplified the TCR beta CDR3 regions from them. HTBI primers were the set used in a first-round RT-PCR of the TCR CDR3. Each CDR3 protein is one row after TCRdb ran MiXCR on the multiplex PCR reads. The sample records about 380,000 distinct CDR3 sequences, roughly 13% being singletons.

The sequenced sample was blood. The TCR comes from an older woman with Graves' hyperthyroidism. V is TRBV3-1 and J is TRBJ2-1; 14 bases match TRBD2. The CDR3 here is CASSPRTSGRHNEQFF. CDR3 nucleotides: TGTGCCAGCAGCCCTAGGACTAGCGGGAGGCACAATGAGCAGTTCTTC.